This TCR beta chain is from a study of shared clonotypes between healthy human individuals. Assay execution took place at the deep level. The repertoire was sequenced with immunoSEQ multiplex PCR; TCRdb's copy has only in-frame clones and lacks some. The table includes 980,000 or so clones, about 80% detected once. Notes on this clone: What it binds is not known.

Nashville, Tennessee was home to all donors, who were Caucasian adults. The authors divided CD4+ cells into CD45RA+ naive and CD45RA-negative memory subsets. Looked up from germline, CDR1 is MNHEY and CDR2 is SVGAGI. Trimming took 2 bases from V and 5 from J, leaving 3 bases between them. The CDR3 covers 11 residues. Overall study findings and caveats: Larger richness was generally estimated for naive than memory subsets.

Sequences were obtained from memory CD4+ T cells sorted from blood. As to subset: CD45RA-negative fraction. The TCR was taken from a man in his late teens or twenties in good health. V is TRBV6-5 and J is TRBJ1-2; D call uncertain. CDR3 DNA: TGTGCCAGCAGTTACGGTTATGGCTACACCTTC. Translation gives CASSYGYGYTF.